Below, 4 T cell receptor beta chains from the same sample are listed, as sequenced in a study of cytotoxic CD8 clonotypes in ibrutinib-treated CLL. Assay used: immunoSEQ multiplex PCR; TCRdb lists only in-frame clones, some missing. Counted here are 270,000 or so clones, roughly 76% occurring once; the ten biggest clones make up around 5.3%. The starting material was PBMCs, obtained at disease progression, from a patient treated with ibrutinib. The receptor set was obtained from a human donor with chronic lymphocytic leukemia.

V usage is TRBV23-1 and J usage is TRBJ1-5; possible D gene TRBD1, 5 bases. TRBV23-1 is an open reading frame whose function is uncertain. The CDR3 covers 14 residues. Trimming stripped 5 bases from V and 7 bases from J, with 15 bases between. This chain's CDR3 is CASSNCGGSQPQHF. CDR3 nucleotides: TGCGCCAGCAGTAACTGCGGGGGTAGCCAGCCCCAGCATTTT.

V is TRBV15 and J is TRBJ2-2; D gene ambiguous. V was shortened by 1 base and J by 1 base, with 13 bases between the two germline ends. The CDR3 covers 17 residues. Per germline, CDR1 LNHNV and CDR2 YYDKDF (reference sequence). The CDR3 DNA reads TGTGCCACCAGCAGAGTGGCGGCGAAAGGGAACACCGGGGAGCTGTTTTTT. The encoded protein is CATSRVAAKGNTGELFF.

The chain has TRBV27 and TRBJ2-7; TRBD2 matches at 15 bases. The CDR3 runs to 17 residues. Trimming cost V 5 bases and J 4 bases; bases outside gene matches: 9. CDR1 is MNHEY and CDR2 is SMNVEV in the germline V gene (reference sequence). CDR3 sequence reads: CASSTGTSGRTGYEQYF. Written as DNA, the CDR3 is TGTGCCAGCAGTACCGGGACTAGCGGGAGGACCGGGTACGAGCAGTACTTC.

The CDR3 nucleotides are TGCGCCAGCAGCGGGGTGGAGGGTAGAATGGAGACCCAGTACTTC. The encoded protein is CASSGVEGRMETQYF. This rearrangement joins TRBV5-1 to TRBJ2-5, with D maybe TRBD2 (6 bases). There are 15 residues in the CDR3. V lost 4 bases and J 5 bases, leaving 18 bases between the germline ends. Germline CDR1 and CDR2: SGHRS and YFSETQ. The whole variable domain, filled in from reference TRBV5-1 and TRBJ2-5, reads KAGVTQTPRYLIKTRGQQVTLSCSPISGHRSVSWYQQTPGQGLQFLFEYFSETQRNKGNFPGRFSGRQFSNSRSEMNVSTLELGDSALYLCASSGVEGRMETQYFGPGTRLLVL.